This T cell receptor beta chain was observed in a study of blood T cell repertoires in COVID-19. This CDR3 is 14 amino acids long. V lost 2 bases to trimming and J lost 2 bases, with 11 bases between them. Germline values: CDR1 SGHRS, CDR2 YFSETQ. Repertoires were generated with immunoSEQ multiplex PCR, while TCRdb's copy carries only in-frame clones and drops some. Of just over 300,000 clones listed, around 86% are singletons. This clone occurred once. Sequencing input: PBMCs or T cells enriched from blood (not recorded which). This clonotype originated in a man younger than 45 who had recovered from COVID-19. The rearrangement links TRBV5-1 to TRBJ2-7; possible D gene TRBD2, 5 bases. CDR3 sequence (DNA): TGCGCCAGCAGCTTACGGGATTTTACCTACGAGCAGTACTTC. Its protein is CASSLRDFTYEQYF.